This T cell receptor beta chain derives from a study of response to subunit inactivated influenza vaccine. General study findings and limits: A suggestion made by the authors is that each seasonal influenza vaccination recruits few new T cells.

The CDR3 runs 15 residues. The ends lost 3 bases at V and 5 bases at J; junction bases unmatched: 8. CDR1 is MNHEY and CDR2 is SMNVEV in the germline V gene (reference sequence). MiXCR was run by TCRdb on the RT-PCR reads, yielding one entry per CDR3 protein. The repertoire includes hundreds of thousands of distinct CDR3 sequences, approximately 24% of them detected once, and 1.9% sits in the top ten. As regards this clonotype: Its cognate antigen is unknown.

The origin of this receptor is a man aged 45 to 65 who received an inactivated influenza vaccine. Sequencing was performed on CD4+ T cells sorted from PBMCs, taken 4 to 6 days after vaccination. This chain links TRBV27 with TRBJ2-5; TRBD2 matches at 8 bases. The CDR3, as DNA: TGTGCCAGCAGTTTCTTGGGGCCGGGGGGGGAGACCCAGTACTTC. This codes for CASSFLGPGGETQYF.